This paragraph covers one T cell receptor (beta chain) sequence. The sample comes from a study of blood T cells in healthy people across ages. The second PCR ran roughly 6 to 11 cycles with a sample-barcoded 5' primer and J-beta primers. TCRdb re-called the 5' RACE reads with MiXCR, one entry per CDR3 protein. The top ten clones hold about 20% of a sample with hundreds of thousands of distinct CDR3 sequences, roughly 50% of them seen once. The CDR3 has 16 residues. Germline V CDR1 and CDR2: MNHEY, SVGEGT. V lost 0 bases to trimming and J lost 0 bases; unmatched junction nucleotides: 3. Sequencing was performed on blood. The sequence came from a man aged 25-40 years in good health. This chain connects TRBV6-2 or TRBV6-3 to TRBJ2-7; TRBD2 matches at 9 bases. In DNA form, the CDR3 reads TGTGCCAGCAGTTACTCCCAGCGGGGGGTCTCCTACGAGCAGTACTTC. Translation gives CASSYSQRGVSYEQYF.